The 29 T cell receptor beta chains reported below all come from one sample, sequenced in a study of blood T cell repertoires in COVID-19 (dated by TCRdb to the early 2020s). Library method: the immunoSEQ multiplex PCR assay. The table comes from immuneACCESS by way of TCRdb, which keeps in-frame sequences with V and J called. Part of the clones is missing from these tables; in studies checked, under half for an unresolved V gene and the rest for unknown reasons. Within this sample are hundreds of thousands of clones, with 87% of them counted one time only. The leading ten clones occupy roughly 3% of the sample. The specimen sequenced was peripheral blood. Receptor source: a man aged 18 to 29 with active or convalescent COVID-19.

V usage is TRBV5-6 and J usage is TRBJ2-5; unclear D gene. The CDR3 consists of 11 residues. Trimming took off 4 bases at V and 3 bases at J, with 4 bases between the two ends. Germline V lookup: CDR1 SGHDT, CDR2 YYEEEE. CDR3 in DNA: TGTGCCAGCAGCCACAAAGAGACCCAGTACTTC. It is translated as CASSHKETQYF.

The J gene is TRBJ2-3, the V gene TRBV6-2 or TRBV6-3, with TRBD1 matching over 8 bases. V trimming: 2 bases; J trimming: 3 bases; junction bases outside the gene matches: 4. Germline lookup yields CDR1 MNHEY and CDR2 SVGEGT. The CDR3 length is 15 residues. CDR3 nucleotide sequence: TGTGCCAGCAGTTACGGACAGGGTGTGACAGATACGCAGTATTTT. This encodes CASSYGQGVTDTQYF.

The chain carries TRBV6-2 or TRBV6-3 and TRBJ2-1; 7 positions agree with TRBD1. The V gene's germline CDR1 is MNHEY and CDR2 SVGEGT. V lost 6 bases to trimming and J lost 5 bases; unmatched junction nucleotides: 7. CDR3 length equals 14 residues. Here the CDR3 reads CASSSLGTDNEQFF. The CDR3 nucleotides are TGTGCCAGCAGCTCCCTCGGGACAGACAATGAGCAGTTCTTC.

This clone was seen a single time. The J gene is TRBJ1-1, the V gene TRBV20-1, with D unresolved. CDR3 size: 10 residues. V dropped 0 bases and J dropped 11 bases, with 7 bases sitting between them. Germline V gives CDR1 DFQATT, CDR2 SNEGSKA (reference sequence). The CDR3 spells CSAREFGAFF. The CDR3 DNA sequence: TGCAGTGCTAGAGAATTCGGGGCTTTCTTT.

The rearrangement uses TRBV6-2 or TRBV6-3 and TRBJ2-1; TRBD2 is a possible D gene (7 bases). Trimming shortened V by 6 bases and J by 7 bases, and 25 bases separated the two germline ends. The CDR3 spans 17 residues. Germline CDR1 and CDR2: MNHEY and SVGEGT. The CDR3 DNA is TGTGCCAGCAGCCCCGCGGGGGCGGGGGTCGGTTCGAATGAGCAGTTCTTC. Its protein product is CASSPAGAGVGSNEQFF.

The rearrangement uses TRBV4-3 and TRBJ1-4; tentatively, D is TRBD1 (5 bases). In germline, CDR1 is LGHNA, CDR2 YSLEER. This CDR3 is 14 amino acids long. Trimming stripped 6 bases from V and 4 bases from J, with 12 bases between. CDR3: CASSTRQGNEKLFF. CDR3 sequence (DNA): TGCGCCAGCAGTACCAGGCAGGGTAATGAAAAACTGTTTTTT.

The V call is TRBV10-2, the J call TRBJ2-7, with D maybe TRBD2 (5 bases). Germline assignment: CDR1 WSHSY and CDR2 SAAADI. The germline V and J ends were trimmed by 10 bases and 0 bases, with 16 bases remaining between them. There are 14 residues in the CDR3. The DNA of the CDR3 is TGCGCCACCCGAGCGGACCAACTCTCCTACGAGCAGTACTTC. Encoded protein: CATRADQLSYEQYF.

This clone was seen a single time. The chain links TRBV3-1 (or the pseudogene TRBV3-2) to TRBJ2-7; 9 nucleotides line up with TRBD1. Germline V gene data show CDR1 as LGHDT and CDR2 as YNNKEL (reference sequence). The CDR3 runs to 16 residues. The J segment lost 2 bases and the V segment lost 5 bases, leaving 10 bases of the junction unmatched. The CDR3 protein is CASSSPGTGFPYEQYF. For the CDR3, the DNA is TGTGCCAGCAGCAGTCCCGGGACAGGGTTCCCCTACGAGCAGTACTTC.

The V call is TRBV27, the J call TRBJ1-6, with D possibly matching TRBD1 (5 bases). The V gene's germline CDR1 is MNHEY and CDR2 SMNVEV (reference sequence). This CDR3 comprises 15 residues. The germline V and J ends were trimmed by 2 bases and 7 bases, with 12 bases remaining between them. CDR3 loop: CASSLKAPGNSPLHF. DNA for the CDR3: TGTGCCAGCAGTTTAAAAGCGCCAGGGAATTCACCCCTCCACTTT.

For the CDR3, the DNA is TGTGCCAGCAGTTACACAGGGGGCAATCAGCCCCAGCATTTT. Its translation: CASSYTGGNQPQHF. This chain links TRBV6-2 or TRBV6-3 with TRBJ1-5, with 7 nucleotides matching TRBD1. The V gene's germline CDR1 is MNHEY and CDR2 SVGEGT. The CDR3 contains 14 residues. The ends lost 2 bases at V and 2 bases at J; junction bases unmatched: 0.

The V and J genes are TRBV4-2 and TRBJ1-1; tentative D call: TRBD1 (6 bases). From germline, CDR1 is LGHNA and CDR2 YNFKEQ. Trimming removed 1 base at V and 7 bases at J, with 10 bases between. This CDR3 has 13 residues. DNA for the CDR3: TGTGCCAGCAGCCAAGGGGGGCTTGTTGAAGCTTTCTTT. Amino acids: CASSQGGLVEAFF.

The V and J genes are TRBV27 and TRBJ1-6, with TRBD1 identical over 8 bases. From germline, CDR1 is MNHEY and CDR2 SMNVEV (reference sequence). This CDR3 comprises 14 residues. Trimming cost V 4 bases and J 8 bases; bases outside gene matches: 4. DNA of the CDR3: TGTGCCAGCAGTTCGACAGGGGCTGATTCACCCCTCCACTTT. This codes for CASSSTGADSPLHF.

J is TRBJ2-7 and V is TRBV18; 7 nucleotides match TRBD1. This CDR3 is 14 amino acids long. Germline V gene lookup returns CDR1 KGHSH and CDR2 LQKENI. Germline trimming cut 5 bases from V and 6 bases from J; bases unmatched to any gene: 10. The CDR3 spells CASSSRTGSGEQYF. The CDR3 DNA sequence: TGTGCCAGCTCATCTCGGACAGGCTCGGGCGAGCAGTACTTC.

The chain recombines TRBV4-1 with TRBJ2-6; TRBD1 matches at 8 bases. The V segment lost 1 base and the J segment 7 bases; nucleotides outside the gene matches: 6. The germline gives CDR1 MGHRA, CDR2 YSYEKL. The CDR3 spans 16 residues. The CDR3 bases are TGCGCCAGCAGCCAAGTGACAGGGGCCTTCGCCAACGTCCTGACTTTC. Protein product: CASSQVTGAFANVLTF.

The chain uses TRBV11-2 and TRBJ2-5; 14 bases align to TRBD2. The trim removed 4 bases at V and 4 bases at J, leaving 5 bases unmatched. The CDR3 is made up of 16 amino acids. The germline V gene encodes CDR1 SGHAT and CDR2 FQNNGV. The CDR3 sequence: CASSYGTSGGGETQYF. The CDR3 nucleotides read TGTGCCAGCAGCTACGGGACTAGCGGGGGCGGAGAGACCCAGTACTTC. Supplemented by reference TRBV11-2 and TRBJ2-5, the full variable domain reads EAGVAQSPRYKIIEKRQSVAFWCNPISGHATLYWYQQILGQGPKLLIQFQNNGVVDDSQLPKDRFSAERLKGVDSTLKIQPAKLEDSAVYLCASSYGTSGGGETQYFGPGTRLLVL.

This chain connects TRBV19 to TRBJ1-5, with D perhaps TRBD1 (5 bases). Germline CDR1 is LNHDA and CDR2 is SQIVND (reference sequence). V shed 8 bases and J shed 5 bases, with 19 bases lying between them. The CDR3 sequence is 15 residues long. CDR3 in amino acids: CASGRVGSADQPQHF. The CDR3, as DNA: TGTGCCAGTGGCAGGGTAGGAAGTGCGGATCAGCCCCAGCATTTT.

This clone has just a few counts. V gene TRBV18 combines with J gene TRBJ2-7; TRBD1 is a possible D gene (5 bases). The CDR3 totals 15 residues. Trimming shortened V by 3 bases and J by 3 bases, and 15 bases separated the two germline ends. Germline V gene sequence: CDR1 KGHSH, CDR2 LQKENI. CDR3 region: CASSPGNQGYYEQYF. CDR3 nucleotides: TGTGCCAGCTCACCCGGCAATCAGGGTTACTACGAGCAGTACTTC.

V gene TRBV21-1 combines with J gene TRBJ2-7; TRBD1, the D gene given by the table, was not confirmed from the DNA. TRBV21-1 is a pseudogene. The CDR3 is 21 amino acids. CDR3 bases: TGTGCCAGCAGCAAAGGTTGGAAGTTGCCCGAAAACCCGGGACAGGGGGACGAGCAGTACTTC. It yields the protein CASSKGWKLPENPGQGDEQYF.

The chain couples TRBV19 to TRBJ2-2; 14 bases fit TRBD2. This CDR3 is 17 amino acids long. Germline lookup yields CDR1 LNHDA and CDR2 SQIVND (reference sequence). V dropped 5 bases and J dropped 2; count of bases not matched to a gene: 4. This chain's CDR3 is CASSLTSGGANTGELFF. CDR3 in DNA: TGTGCCAGTAGTTTGACTAGCGGGGGGGCTAACACCGGGGAGCTGTTTTTT.

The chain couples TRBV9 to TRBJ2-7; TRBD1 aligns across 9 bases. This CDR3 contains 15 residues. Germline loops: CDR1 SGDLS, CDR2 YYNGEE. Germline trimming cut 3 bases from V and 6 bases from J; bases unmatched to any gene: 10. The CDR3 loop is CASSAGGTGSAEQYF. The CDR3 DNA is TGTGCCAGCAGCGCCGGCGGGACAGGGTCTGCCGAGCAGTACTTC.

The chain employs TRBV6-2 or TRBV6-3 and TRBJ2-2, with 9 bases matching TRBD2. There are 15 residues in the CDR3. V was clipped by 2 bases and J by 2 bases; unmatched bases: 0. Germline-derived CDR1 and CDR2 are MNHEY and SVGEGT. The CDR3 DNA reads as TGTGCCAGCAGTTACCTAGCGGGAAACACCGGGGAGCTGTTTTTT. It translates to CASSYLAGNTGELFF.

This clone occurred a few times. The chain carries TRBV5-1 and TRBJ1-1, with 7 positions matching TRBD1. V gave up 4 bases and J gave up 1 base; unmatched junction bases: 7. The CDR3 is 15 amino acids. CDR1 and CDR2 (germline): SGHRS, YFSETQ. The CDR3 is CASSANTGANTEAFF. The CDR3 DNA reads as TGCGCCAGCAGCGCGAACACAGGGGCGAACACTGAAGCTTTCTTT.

V usage is TRBV7-2 and J usage is TRBJ1-3; possible D gene TRBD1, 5 bases. Germline loops: CDR1 SGHTA, CDR2 FQGNSA. Trimming pared 1 base from V and 4 bases from J, leaving 14 bases between. CDR3 length equals 16 residues. The CDR3 bases are TGTGCCAGCAGCTTAGTCCGCCAGGGACTAGGAAACACCATATATTTT. Encoded protein: CASSLVRQGLGNTIYF. The full variable domain, in which reference TRBV7-2 and TRBJ1-3 provide the parts outside the CDR3, is GAGVSQSPSNKVTEKGKDVELRCDPISGHTALYWYRQSLGQGLEFLIYFQGNSAPDKSGLPSDRFSAERTGGSVSTLTIQRTQQEDSAVYLCASSLVRQGLGNTIYFGEGSWLTVV.

V usage is TRBV30 and J usage is TRBJ2-1, with D perhaps matching TRBD2 (5 bases). V was trimmed by 3 bases and J by 9 bases, leaving 21 bases between them. Germline V lookup: CDR1 GTSNPN, CDR2 SVGIG (reference sequence). CDR3 size: 15 residues. The CDR3 DNA reads TGTGCCTGGAGGGAGGATACCGGGTCCCGGCGTGAGCAGTTCTTC. Amino acid sequence: CAWREDTGSRREQFF.

This chain uses TRBV7-2 with TRBJ2-7; 11 bases match TRBD1. Germline CDR1 reads SGHTA; CDR2 reads FQGNSA. V lost 0 bases to trimming and J lost 5 bases; unmatched junction nucleotides: 6. CDR3 length: 16 residues. CDR3 sequence: CASSLALGQGDNEQYF. In DNA form, the CDR3 reads TGTGCCAGCAGCTTAGCGTTGGGACAGGGGGATAACGAGCAGTACTTC.

This sequence joins TRBV6-5 and TRBJ1-3, with D perhaps matching TRBD1 (5 bases). This CDR3 is 14 amino acids long. Germline CDR1 and CDR2: MNHEY and SVGAGI. V was trimmed by 10 bases and J by 0 bases, leaving 13 bases between them. The CDR3, as DNA: TGTGCCACCTCTGGTGGACACTCTGGAAACACCATATATTTT. The encoded protein is CATSGGHSGNTIYF.

The rearrangement links TRBV27 to TRBJ2-2, with D maybe TRBD2 (6 bases). The germline CDR1 and CDR2 sequences are MNHEY and SMNVEV (reference sequence). The V gene lost 3 bases and the J gene lost 6 bases, with 17 bases spanning the gap. The CDR3 is 16 residues long. In nucleotides, the CDR3 is TGTGCCAGCAGTTTGAAATACGAACTAGCCCCCGGGGAGCTGTTTTTT. The encoded protein is CASSLKYELAPGELFF.

The genes are TRBV6-5 and TRBJ2-7, with 10 bases aligning to TRBD2. Germline CDR1 MNHEY, CDR2 SVGAGI. The CDR3 spans 16 residues. V shed 0 bases, J shed 2 bases, and the junction held 4 bases outside the gene matches. The CDR3 DNA follows: TGTGCCAGCAGTTACTCGCGAACTAGCGGGACCTACGAGCAGTACTTC. Translated: CASSYSRTSGTYEQYF.

The chain has TRBV7-2 and TRBJ2-5, with 9 bases matching TRBD2. V shed 5 bases, J shed 5 bases, and the junction held 12 bases outside the gene matches. CDR3 size: 16 residues. CDR1 is SGHTA, CDR2 FQGNSA, per germline. Here the CDR3 DNA reads TGTGCCAGCAGCCCCTCAGGCGGGGGGGCATGGGAGACCCAGTACTTC. Protein sequence: CASSPSGGGAWETQYF.